The clone carrying this T cell receptor (beta chain) was seen only a few times. The record originates from a study of blood T cell repertoires in COVID-19. Produced via immunoSEQ multiplex PCR; TCRdb's table is partial and in-frame only. The sample holds roughly 150,000 clones; around 80% are singletons and the top ten take about 10%. Trimming stripped 5 bases from V and 0 bases from J, with 14 bases between. The germline gives CDR1 SGHTA, CDR2 FQGNSA. There are 16 residues in the CDR3. The V and J genes are TRBV7-2 and TRBJ1-3; D call uncertain. The sequencing sample was made of peripheral blood. This sequence was found in a man between 60 and 75 years old with active or convalescent COVID-19. The CDR3 nucleotides are TGTGCCAGCAGCCTCAACGCCTTAGACTCTGGAAACACCATATATTTT. The encoded protein is CASSLNALDSGNTIYF.